This T cell receptor (beta chain) was captured by sequencing in a study of tissue T cells after allogeneic stem cell transplantation. General study findings and limits: Few T cell clones were shared across patients, but motif clusters showed tissue-specific shared signatures. Blood and spleen captured only part of the tissue TCR repertoire. Within patients, tissue anatomy strongly shaped TCR repertoire composition.

About this clone itself: As yet, its antigen is unknown.

V was clipped by 6 bases and J by 4 bases; unmatched bases: 11. The CDR3 sequence is 17 residues long. In germline, CDR1 is MDHEN, CDR2 SYDVKM. Method: immunoSEQ multiplex PCR; TCRdb's copy keeps in-frame clones and lacks some. The repertoire includes tens of thousands of clones, approximately 85% of them detected once, and more than 3% sits in the top ten. The chain carries TRBV28 and TRBJ1-6; 8 bases line up with TRBD1. The receptor's source is a woman between 18 and 49 years old who later had graft-versus-host disease after an allogeneic stem cell transplant. The input for sequencing was blood, taken before transplantation. The CDR3 region is CASSPSTGGGYNSPLHF. DNA of the CDR3: TGTGCCAGCAGCCCTTCAACAGGGGGGGGATATAATTCACCCCTCCACTTT.